These 2 T cell receptor beta chains originate from one sample sequenced in a study of blood T cell repertoires in COVID-19. Clones were read by immunoSEQ multiplex PCR, and TCRdb kept only the in-frame ones, dropping some. The table includes 95,000 to 100,000 clones, 82% detected once. The sequencing input was peripheral blood. The receptors stem from a man aged 70 or older with acute or convalescent COVID-19.

The chain recombines TRBV2 with TRBJ2-7; tentatively, D is TRBD2 (5 bases). V was clipped by 10 bases and J by 6 bases, with 16 bases between them. The germline V gene encodes CDR1 SNHLY and CDR2 FYNNEI. The CDR3 consists of 12 residues. The CDR3 spells CATRRTGSEQYF. Here the CDR3 DNA reads TGTGCCACCCGCAGGACGGGGAGCGAGCAGTACTTC.

This chain uses TRBV19 with TRBJ2-3, with D possibly being TRBD2 (7 bases). Germline V gene sequence: CDR1 LNHDA, CDR2 SQIVND (reference sequence). V lost 6 bases, J lost 6 bases, and 19 bases lay in between. The CDR3 loop spans 15 amino acids. CDR3 amino acids: CASRVLGGGKDTQYF. CDR3 sequence (DNA): TGTGCCAGTAGGGTGTTAGGGGGGGGCAAGGATACGCAGTATTTT.